One and the same sample provided the 19 T cell receptor beta chains below, sequenced in a study of OX40 agonist ivuxolimab in advanced cancers. Measured with immunoSEQ multiplex PCR; TCRdb has only the in-frame clones, and not every one. This table holds roughly 50,000 clones, just over 85% found once. This sample comprised CD4+ or CD8+ T cells sorted from blood, obtained in a trial of the OX40 agonist ivuxolimab. These receptors all stem from an adult with an advanced solid tumor such as melanoma, head and neck, liver or kidney cancer.

This clone was observed a single time. V usage is TRBV7-9 and J usage is TRBJ1-1, with TRBD1 identical over 7 bases. V was clipped by 5 bases and J by 8 bases; unmatched bases: 2. In germline, CDR1 is SEHNR, CDR2 FQNEAQ (reference sequence). This CDR3 has 11 residues. The CDR3 is CASSQGDEAFF. CDR3 sequence (DNA): TGTGCCAGCAGCCAGGGGGACGAAGCTTTCTTT.

CDR3 in DNA: TGTGCCAGCAGCTTCCGGGACTCTGGGGCCAACGTCCTGACTTTC. This codes for CASSFRDSGANVLTF. The gene calls are TRBV5-6 and TRBJ2-6; TRBD2 is a possible D gene (5 bases). Germline-derived CDR1 and CDR2 are SGHDT and YYEEEE. The CDR3 contains 15 residues. V was cut by 2 bases and J by 0 bases, with 6 bases left in between.

CDR3 region: CASSLHTEAFF. The CDR3, as DNA: TGTGCCAGCAGCCTTCACACTGAAGCTTTCTTT. The chain joins TRBV4-2 to TRBJ1-1; D is undetermined. The CDR3 loop spans 11 amino acids. V lost 4 bases to trimming and J lost 3 bases, with 3 bases between them. Germline V lookup: CDR1 LGHNA, CDR2 YNFKEQ.

The rearrangement links TRBV18 to TRBJ1-2, with D unclear. The length of the CDR3 is 15 residues. Germline CDR1 and CDR2: KGHSH and LQKENI. V was shortened by 2 bases and J by 7 bases, with 17 bases between the two germline ends. The CDR3 coding sequence is TGTGCCAGCTCACCAAGGGCCGACGACCTTGCTGGCTACACCTTC. Amino acid sequence: CASSPRADDLAGYTF.

The chain combines TRBV7-9 with TRBJ1-2; D is ambiguous. The CDR3 loop spans 15 amino acids. Trimming took 2 bases from V and 3 from J, leaving 13 bases between them. CDR1 and CDR2 (germline): SEHNR, FQNEAQ (reference sequence). This CDR3 reads CASSLSVGSYYGYTF. The DNA of the CDR3 is TGTGCCAGCAGCTTATCAGTCGGCAGCTACTATGGCTACACCTTC. The whole variable domain, remainder taken from reference TRBV7-9 and TRBJ1-2, is DTGVSQNPRHKITKRGQNVTFRCDPISEHNRLYWYRQTLGQGPEFLTYFQNEAQLEKSRLLSDRFSAERPKGSFSTLEIQRTEQGDSAMYLCASSLSVGSYYGYTFGSGTRLTVV.

The V gene is TRBV6-6, the J gene TRBJ1-5, with unresolved D. Trimming removed 5 bases from V and 4 bases from J, with 12 bases in between. Germline CDR1 reads MNHNY; CDR2 reads SVGAGI (reference sequence). The CDR3 is made up of 14 amino acids. The CDR3 DNA sequence: TGTGCCAGCAGTGCTCCAGGAACGAATCAGCCCCAGCATTTT. It yields the protein CASSAPGTNQPQHF.

This chain joins TRBV4-1 and TRBJ2-7; 7 nucleotides agree with TRBD2. This CDR3 comprises 13 residues. CDR1 is MGHRA and CDR2 is YSYEKL in the germline V gene. The junction had 2 bases not matched to a gene; V was cut back by 3 bases and J by 3 bases. This chain's CDR3 is CASSQGTNYEQYF. In nucleotides, the CDR3 is TGCGCCAGCAGCCAGGGGACTAACTACGAGCAGTACTTC.

The V gene is TRBV25-1, the J gene TRBJ1-2; D not resolved. Deletions cut 2 bases from V and 2 bases from J, with 12 bases between. Germline CDR1 and CDR2: MGHDK and SYGVNS. This CDR3 spans 15 amino acids. CDR3 region: CASSERSGLNYGYTF. In DNA, the CDR3 is TGTGCCAGCAGTGAACGAAGCGGACTGAACTATGGCTACACCTTC.

The J gene is TRBJ2-3, the V gene TRBV7-3; possible D gene TRBD2, 7 bases. The V end was cut by 5 bases, the J end by 0 bases, with 18 bases between. This CDR3 is built from 17 residues. Germline lookup yields CDR1 SGHTA and CDR2 FQGTGA. The CDR3 loop reads CASSPGLGGASTDTQYF. The CDR3 DNA follows: TGTGCCAGCAGCCCCGGTTTAGGGGGGGCAAGCACAGATACGCAGTATTTT.

The chain joins TRBV5-1 to TRBJ2-1; perhaps D is TRBD1 or TRBD2 (6 bases each). This CDR3 spans 15 amino acids. Germline-derived CDR1 and CDR2 are SGHRS and YFSETQ. Trimming cost V 0 bases and J 5 bases, with 12 bases left between them. The DNA of the CDR3 is TGCGCCAGCAGCTTGGGACGGGGGCGACACAATGAGCAGTTCTTC. Its translation is CASSLGRGRHNEQFF.

This chain uses TRBV5-3 with TRBJ2-2; D not resolved. TRBV5-3 is assigned to the ORF class and has an uncertain function. The length of the CDR3 is 15 residues. Trimming cost V 4 bases and J 2 bases, with 12 bases left between them. The CDR3 region is CARSPRPVNTGELFF. The CDR3 region has the DNA TGTGCCAGAAGCCCGAGGCCAGTTAACACCGGGGAGCTGTTTTTT.

The chain employs TRBV18 and TRBJ2-3; D gene unclear. Trimming stripped 6 bases from V and 0 bases from J, with 13 bases between. Germline-derived CDR1 and CDR2 are KGHSH and LQKENI. The CDR3 covers 15 residues. This CDR3 is CASSPLGESTDTQYF. CDR3 nucleotide sequence: TGTGCCAGCTCCCCTCTCGGAGAAAGCACAGATACGCAGTATTTT.

This clone appeared a few times. The chain links TRBV21-1 to TRBJ1-2; the listed D gene, TRBD1, was not tested against the DNA. TRBV21-1 is designated a pseudogene. The CDR3 has 12 amino acids. CDR3 sequence: CASIPGVYGYTF. The CDR3 DNA reads TGTGCCAGCATACCAGGGGTCTATGGCTACACCTTC.

The chain is built from TRBV5-6 and TRBJ1-2; 7 bases are shared with TRBD1. This CDR3 has 12 residues. Germline trimming cut 4 bases from V and 9 bases from J; bases unmatched to any gene: 6. From germline, CDR1 is SGHDT and CDR2 YYEEEE. This chain's CDR3 is CASSIEDRSYTF. In nucleotides, the CDR3 is TGTGCCAGCAGCATAGAGGACAGGAGCTACACCTTC.

The chain has TRBV4-2 and TRBJ2-2; possibly TRBD1 or TRBD2 for D (5 bases each). CDR1 LGHNA and CDR2 YNFKEQ come from the germline V gene. CDR3 length: 15 amino acids. V gave up 1 base and J gave up 3 bases, with 9 bases separating them. The CDR3 region has the DNA TGTGCCAGCAGCCAAGGGGACGCGGACACCGGGGAGCTGTTTTTT. This sequence encodes CASSQGDADTGELFF.

V and J are TRBV18 and TRBJ1-1; D is possibly TRBD1 (5 bases). CDR1 and CDR2 from the germline V gene are KGHSH and LQKENI. V lost 2 bases to trimming and J lost 1 base, with 14 bases between them. This CDR3 region has 16 residues. In DNA form, the CDR3 reads TGTGCCAGCTCACCAAGTGGGGCAGAGTCGAACACTGAAGCTTTCTTT. Amino acid sequence: CASSPSGAESNTEAFF.

This sequence joins TRBV7-9 and TRBJ1-2; no clear D gene. This CDR3 is 11 amino acids long. V was trimmed by 6 bases and J by 8 bases, leaving 10 bases between them. CDR1 is SEHNR and CDR2 is FQNEAQ in the germline V gene (reference sequence). The CDR3 nucleotides read TGTGCCAGCAGTTCGGGTTGGGGCTACACCTTC. Translation: CASSSGWGYTF.

V gene TRBV15 combines with J gene TRBJ1-6; 7 bases line up with TRBD1. V lost 0 bases and J lost 9; bases outside the gene matches: 5. Germline V gene sequence: CDR1 LNHNV, CDR2 YYDKDF (reference sequence). This CDR3 contains 15 residues. Here the CDR3 reads CATSRDRGGGSPLHF. The CDR3 DNA is TGTGCCACCAGCAGAGATCGAGGGGGCGGTTCACCCCTCCACTTT.

The V gene is TRBV7-9, the J gene TRBJ2-5; D not resolved. Trimming shortened V by 0 bases and J by 4 bases, and 12 bases separated the two germline ends. In germline, CDR1 is SEHNR, CDR2 FQNEAQ (reference sequence). The CDR3 extends over 15 amino acids. CDR3 nucleotide sequence: TGTGCCAGCAGCTTAGCAGCCGTGACGGGAGAGACCCAGTACTTC. It encodes CASSLAAVTGETQYF.